This T cell receptor (beta chain) was profiled in a study of shared clonotypes between healthy human individuals. Looking at the study overall: Donor composition was a couple of women and three men, aged 18 to 49. Three plates were used per donor for CD4 naive, three for CD4 memory, two for CD8 naive and one for CD8 memory.

Under the authors' procedure: ImmunoSEQ sequences covered only the junction and lacked quality scores; filtering therefore differed. Data came from immunoSEQ multiplex PCR; TCRdb stores just in-frame clones and leaves some out. V and J calls plus clone size are reproduced from that table; the DNA served to infer D and trimming. The table has over 800,000 clones, 85% to 95% seen once. The germline CDR1 and CDR2 sequences are MNHEY and SMNVEV (reference sequence). The CDR3 loop spans 15 amino acids. Trimming cost V 5 bases and J 4 bases; bases outside gene matches: 5. CD45RO-negative CD8 cells positively selected for CCR7 made up the naive population, which excluded terminally differentiated effector memory CD45RA+ cells. Among the donors, all were Caucasian adults who lived in Nashville, Tennessee.

Material for sequencing was naive CD8+ T cells sorted from blood. The sequence came from a man between 25 and 39 years old in good health. V gene TRBV27 combines with J gene TRBJ2-3; 11 positions match TRBD2. CDR3 DNA sequence: TGTGCCAGCAGTACTAGCGGGGGAGGTCCAGATACGCAGTATTTT. This gives the protein CASSTSGGGPDTQYF.